These 27 T cell receptor beta chains were all obtained from the same sample, sequenced in a study of blood T cell repertoires in COVID-19. Sequenced by immunoSEQ multiplex PCR; TCRdb stores in-frame clones only, minus some. Here the sample spans 45,000 to 70,000 clones, roughly nine tenths being singletons. The sample consisted of peripheral blood. These receptors originate from a woman aged 60-75 years with active or convalescent COVID-19.

As DNA, the CDR3 is TGTGCCAGCAGCCACGGGACAGCTTACTACGAGCAGTACTTC. Protein: CASSHGTAYYEQYF. This chain uses TRBV13 with TRBJ2-7; 7 bases are shared with TRBD1. Germline trimming cut 5 bases from V and 3 bases from J; bases unmatched to any gene: 7. The CDR3 length is 14 residues. Germline assignment: CDR1 PRHDT and CDR2 FYEKMQ (reference sequence).

J is TRBJ2-7 and V is TRBV7-2; 9 bases map to TRBD1. The CDR3 totals 14 residues. Germline lookup yields CDR1 SGHTA and CDR2 FQGNSA. V trimming: 4 bases; J trimming: 3 bases; junction bases outside the gene matches: 4. This chain's CDR3 is CASSSDRGFYEQYF. The DNA of the CDR3 is TGTGCCAGCAGCTCTGACAGGGGGTTCTACGAGCAGTACTTC.

DNA for the CDR3: TGTGCCACCAGCAGAGACGGGACTAGCGGGAAAGTCGAGCAGTACTTC. It yields the protein CATSRDGTSGKVEQYF. The chain uses TRBV15 and TRBJ2-7; TRBD2 matches at 13 bases. V lost 0 bases, J lost 6 bases, and 5 bases stayed unmatched. This CDR3 contains 16 residues. The germline V gene encodes CDR1 LNHNV and CDR2 YYDKDF (reference sequence).

The chain has TRBV7-2 and TRBJ2-7; 9 positions match TRBD1. Trimming took 6 bases from V and 2 from J; bases not matched to a gene: 5. Germline CDR1 SGHTA, CDR2 FQGNSA. The CDR3 extends over 14 amino acids. The CDR3 DNA sequence: TGTGCCAGCAGGCGTGGGACAGGGCCCTACGAGCAGTACTTC. Residues: CASRRGTGPYEQYF.

This rearrangement joins TRBV4-1 to TRBJ1-5; maybe TRBD1 (6 bases). The germline V and J ends were trimmed by 0 bases and 3 bases, with 6 bases remaining between them. The V gene's germline CDR1 is MGHRA and CDR2 YSYEKL. This CDR3 spans 14 amino acids. The CDR3 reads CASSQEGHNQPQHF. CDR3 DNA sequence: TGCGCCAGCAGCCAAGAGGGACACAATCAGCCCCAGCATTTT.

The chain has TRBV7-3 and TRBJ1-6; possibly TRBD1 for D (6 bases). This CDR3 spans 15 amino acids. Germline V gene data show CDR1 as SGHTA and CDR2 as FQGTGA. V was cut by 4 bases and J by 1 base, with 8 bases left in between. The CDR3 sequence is CASSSTGSYNSPLHF. The DNA of the CDR3 is TGTGCCAGCAGCTCCACAGGGTCCTATAATTCACCCCTCCACTTT.

This chain connects TRBV30 to TRBJ2-7, with 8 bases fitting TRBD1. Germline CDR1 is GTSNPN and CDR2 is SVGIG (reference sequence). This CDR3 has 17 residues. The V and J ends lost 4 bases and 1 base, in that order; junction bases with no gene match: 15. The DNA for the CDR3 is TGTGCCTGGAACCCCCCGCCGAGGACAGGGATGTCCTACGAGCAGTACTTC. Protein product: CAWNPPPRTGMSYEQYF.

This clone was picked up a small number of times. The chain's CDR3 is CASSPGLGLYEQYF. CDR3 in DNA: TGTGCCAGCAGTCCGGGACTAGGTCTCTACGAGCAGTACTTC. The V call is TRBV6-6, the J call TRBJ2-7; 8 bases map to TRBD2. The CDR3 has 14 residues. The germline gives CDR1 MNHNY, CDR2 SVGAGI (reference sequence). V gave up 5 bases and J gave up 3 bases; unmatched junction bases: 6.

V usage is TRBV20-1 and J usage is TRBJ1-5, with 8 bases identical to TRBD1. This CDR3 comprises 16 residues. Germline V gives CDR1 DFQATT, CDR2 SNEGSKA (reference sequence). V lost 3 bases, J lost 4 bases, and 11 bases stayed unmatched. CDR3 sequence: CSASRTTGGRNQPQHF. The CDR3 coding sequence is TGCAGTGCTAGTCGAACCACAGGGGGGAGGAATCAGCCCCAGCATTTT.

CDR3 region: CASGTSGERLETQYF. CDR3 sequence (DNA): TGTGCCAGTGGGACTAGCGGGGAGCGGTTGGAGACCCAGTACTTC. The V and J genes are TRBV2 and TRBJ2-5; 13 nucleotides match TRBD2. Germline CDR1 SNHLY, CDR2 FYNNEI. Losses at the gene ends were 9 bases for V and 5 bases for J; bases not matched to a gene: 9. The CDR3 is 15 residues long. The full variable domain, rest sourced from reference TRBV2 and TRBJ2-5, is EPEVTQTPSHQVTQMGQEVILRCVPISNHLYFYWYRQILGQKVEFLVSFYNNEISEKSEIFDDQFSVERPDGSNFTLKIRSTKLEDSAMYFCASGTSGERLETQYFGPGTRLLVL.

V usage is TRBV9 and J usage is TRBJ2-6; D is ambiguous. CDR3 length: 16 residues. V shed 4 bases and J shed 0 bases, with 11 bases lying between them. Per the germline V gene, CDR1 is SGDLS and CDR2 is YYNGEE. In DNA, the CDR3 is TGTGCCAGCAGCCCGCCCTTCTACTCTGGGGCCAACGTCCTGACTTTC. This codes for CASSPPFYSGANVLTF.

The chain combines TRBV6-6 with TRBJ1-5, with 8 bases lining up with TRBD1. The J segment lost 8 bases and the V segment lost 5 bases, leaving 5 bases of the junction unmatched. The length of the CDR3 is 13 residues. The germline V gene encodes CDR1 MNHNY and CDR2 SVGAGI (reference sequence). CDR3 sequence (DNA): TGTGCCAGCAGTCGGACAGGGATAGAGCCCCAGCATTTT. It translates to CASSRTGIEPQHF.

The chain joins TRBV7-3 to TRBJ1-6; D is unclear. The CDR3 has 11 amino acids. The germline V gene has CDR1 SGHTA and CDR2 FQGTGA. With 2 bases removed from V and 9 bases from J, the gap between germline ends came to 2 bases. CDR3 in amino acids: CASSLRSPLHF. The DNA for the CDR3 is TGTGCCAGCAGCTTACGTTCACCCCTCCACTTT.

The chain carries TRBV28 and TRBJ1-1; D uncertain. Trimming took 1 base from V and 3 from J, leaving 3 bases between them. In germline, CDR1 is MDHEN, CDR2 SYDVKM. The CDR3 totals 12 residues. CDR3 sequence reads: CASSLSYTEAFF. The CDR3 nucleotides read TGTGCCAGCAGTTTATCGTACACTGAAGCTTTCTTT.

The V gene is TRBV2, the J gene TRBJ1-5; possible D gene TRBD1, 5 bases. V dropped 0 bases and J dropped 0 bases, with 12 bases sitting between them. The germline V gene encodes CDR1 SNHLY and CDR2 FYNNEI. CDR3 length: 17 amino acids. CDR3 region: CASSEARQLYSNQPQHF. The CDR3 DNA reads as TGTGCCAGCAGTGAAGCGCGACAGCTGTATAGCAATCAGCCCCAGCATTTT.

This clone was found a few times. The genes are TRBV15 and TRBJ2-1; 8 bases agree with TRBD2. This CDR3 spans 15 amino acids. Trimming cost V 8 bases and J 3 bases; bases outside gene matches: 9. Germline CDR1 LNHNV, CDR2 YYDKDF (reference sequence). CDR3 amino acids: CATESASGFYNEQFF. Here the CDR3 DNA reads TGTGCCACCGAGTCAGCTAGCGGGTTCTACAATGAGCAGTTCTTC.

The chain employs TRBV24-1 and TRBJ1-2, with TRBD1 matching 9 bases. Germline CDR1 reads KGHDR; CDR2 reads SFDVKD. CDR3 length equals 15 residues. The V and J ends lost 4 bases and 8 bases, in that order; junction bases with no gene match: 10. The CDR3 sequence is CATSDPSGTGQGYTF. The CDR3 DNA is TGTGCCACCAGTGACCCATCCGGGACAGGGCAAGGCTACACCTTC.

The chain employs TRBV5-1 and TRBJ1-2, with D possibly being TRBD1 (6 bases). The V gene lost 0 bases and the J gene lost 2 bases, with 8 bases spanning the gap. The CDR3 covers 14 residues. Germline values: CDR1 SGHRS, CDR2 YFSETQ. The CDR3 region has the DNA TGCGCCAGCAGCTTGGGACAGGCAAACTATGGCTACACCTTC. Its translation: CASSLGQANYGYTF.

This chain connects TRBV28 to TRBJ2-7, with D perhaps matching TRBD1 (6 bases). CDR1 is MDHEN and CDR2 is SYDVKM in the germline V gene. This CDR3 is 13 amino acids long. Deletions cut 6 bases from V and 4 bases from J, with 13 bases between. The CDR3 loop is CASRREGGYEQYF. Written as DNA, the CDR3 is TGTGCCAGCAGGCGTGAAGGGGGATACGAGCAGTACTTC.

This chain uses TRBV13 with TRBJ2-5; 10 bases fit TRBD2. CDR3 length: 16 residues. The trim removed 5 bases at V and 7 bases at J, leaving 13 bases unmatched. Germline assignment: CDR1 PRHDT and CDR2 FYEKMQ (reference sequence). The CDR3 sequence: CASSPKREGPSGTQYF. As DNA, the CDR3 is TGTGCCAGCAGCCCCAAGCGGGAGGGCCCGAGTGGGACCCAGTACTTC.

This rearrangement joins TRBV5-4 to TRBJ2-3, with a weak D call TRBD2 (7 bases). The CDR3 consists of 16 residues. Germline CDR1 and CDR2: SGHNT and YYREEE (reference sequence). V was shortened by 1 base and J by 10 bases, with 22 bases between the two germline ends. CDR3 coding DNA: TGTGCCAGCAGCTTGACGATGGGGGGGCGAACGATAGCGCAGTATTTT. It specifies CASSLTMGGRTIAQYF.

The gene calls are TRBV3-1 (or the pseudogene TRBV3-2) and TRBJ1-3, with 8 bases matching TRBD1. V lost 5 bases to trimming and J lost 2 bases; unmatched junction nucleotides: 8. There are 16 residues in the CDR3. Looked up from germline, CDR1 is LGHDT and CDR2 is YNNKEL (reference sequence). The DNA of the CDR3 is TGTGCCAGCAGCAGTGAAGACAGGGGCCCTGGAAACACCATATATTTT. This gives the protein CASSSEDRGPGNTIYF.

The V gene is TRBV6-2 or TRBV6-3, the J gene TRBJ2-1, with 10 bases matching TRBD2. Germline assignment: CDR1 MNHEY and CDR2 SVGEGT. After removal of 5 bases from V and 2 bases from J, the junction contained 3 bases not matched to a gene. This CDR3 contains 15 residues. CDR3 region: CASSPLAGTYNEQFF. CDR3 in DNA: TGTGCCAGCAGTCCACTAGCGGGAACCTACAATGAGCAGTTCTTC.

The V and J genes are TRBV25-1 and TRBJ1-5; no firm D call. The germline V gene encodes CDR1 MGHDK and CDR2 SYGVNS. V shed 5 bases and J shed 5 bases, with 13 bases lying between them. The CDR3 extends over 14 amino acids. The DNA of the CDR3 is TGTGCCAGCAGTCCCCAGGATTCCGATCAGCCCCAGCATTTT. As protein: CASSPQDSDQPQHF.

The chain has TRBV10-3 and TRBJ2-1; 11 bases agree with TRBD2. The V segment lost 2 bases and the J segment 7 bases; nucleotides outside the gene matches: 4. CDR3 length equals 15 residues. The V gene's germline CDR1 is ENHRY and CDR2 SYGVKD. For the CDR3, the DNA is TGTGCCATCAGTGAGACTAGCGGGAGTCGGAATGAGCAGTTCTTC. Residues: CAISETSGSRNEQFF.

V gene TRBV11-3 combines with J gene TRBJ2-7, with a weak D call TRBD1 (6 bases). Between the trimmed V and J ends, which lost 1 base and 7 bases, there was a span of 14 bases. Germline V gene data show CDR1 as SGHNT and CDR2 as YENEEA. This CDR3 region has 14 residues. The CDR3 protein is CASSLAGEGEEQYF. The CDR3 coding sequence is TGTGCCAGCAGCTTAGCAGGGGAAGGGGAGGAGCAGTACTTC. The full variable domain, in which reference TRBV11-3 and TRBJ2-7 provide the parts outside the CDR3, is EAGVVQSPRYKIIEKKQPVAFWCNPISGHNTLYWYLQNLGQGPELLIRYENEEAVDDSQLPKDRFSAERLKGVDSTLKIQPAELGDSAVYLCASSLAGEGEEQYFGPGTRLTVT.

The V call is TRBV3-1 (or the pseudogene TRBV3-2), the J call TRBJ2-1; 7 nucleotides agree with TRBD2. The CDR3 is 12 residues long. V lost 6 bases and J lost 15; bases outside the gene matches: 11. Germline V gene data show CDR1 as LGHDT and CDR2 as YNNKEL (reference sequence). The CDR3 protein is CASRYLSGPWFF. The CDR3 DNA sequence: TGTGCCAGCAGATACCTTAGCGGGCCCTGGTTCTTC.